The clone carrying this T cell receptor beta chain was picked up a small number of times. What it binds is unknown. This entry belongs to a study of CD8+ T cells in alopecia areata. Overall study: Tofacitinib was taken orally by treated patients, and the dose was 5 to 10 mg twice daily. The study, taken as a whole, reports: Lesional scalp, especially alopecia totalis/universalis, showed higher clonality than normal scalp. Numerous clones, expanded in lesions, remained in scalp and blood during tofacitinib.

Sample treatment: oral pan-JAK inhibitor, 5-10 mg twice daily. As part of sample collection, lesional scalp punch biopsies and peripheral blood were taken from alopecia areata patients. TCR sequencing used cDNA made by reverse transcription of extracted RNA. Assay used: immunoSEQ multiplex PCR; TCRdb lists only in-frame clones, some missing. The sample consists of 150,000 to 200,000 clones, roughly 60% of them appearing once. The receptor was derived from a human donor with alopecia areata. The sequencing here drew on CD4+ T cells sorted from blood, taken at week 24, from a patient treated with tofacitinib.

CDR3 nucleotides: TGCGCCAGCAGCCAAGACGCGGGACTAGGGACAAACATTCAGTACTTC. It translates to CASSQDAGLGTNIQYF. The chain couples TRBV4-3 to TRBJ2-4; 8 bases fit TRBD2. This CDR3 has 16 amino acids. Germline assignment: CDR1 LGHNA and CDR2 YSLEER. V was pared by 0 bases and J by 6 bases, with 7 bases of the junction left unmatched.